This TCR beta chain was retrieved from a study of T cell responses to AZD1222 COVID-19 vaccine. Assay used: immunoSEQ multiplex PCR; TCRdb lists only in-frame clones, some missing. This sample has just under 80,000 clones, with roughly 90% found just once. CDR1 ENHRY and CDR2 SYGVKD come from the germline V gene. The CDR3 totals 18 residues. With V trimmed by 10 bases and J by 6 bases, 21 bases remained unmatched. The sequence was collected from an adult who received the AZD1222 COVID-19 vaccine. The starting material was peripheral blood, obtained 28 days after the second AZD1222 dose. The chain uses TRBV10-3 and TRBJ2-2; TRBD1 matches at 9 bases. The CDR3 reads CATLQGAGGAIISGELFF. CDR3 coding DNA: TGTGCCACCCTACAGGGGGCTGGGGGGGCAATTATATCCGGGGAGCTGTTTTTT.